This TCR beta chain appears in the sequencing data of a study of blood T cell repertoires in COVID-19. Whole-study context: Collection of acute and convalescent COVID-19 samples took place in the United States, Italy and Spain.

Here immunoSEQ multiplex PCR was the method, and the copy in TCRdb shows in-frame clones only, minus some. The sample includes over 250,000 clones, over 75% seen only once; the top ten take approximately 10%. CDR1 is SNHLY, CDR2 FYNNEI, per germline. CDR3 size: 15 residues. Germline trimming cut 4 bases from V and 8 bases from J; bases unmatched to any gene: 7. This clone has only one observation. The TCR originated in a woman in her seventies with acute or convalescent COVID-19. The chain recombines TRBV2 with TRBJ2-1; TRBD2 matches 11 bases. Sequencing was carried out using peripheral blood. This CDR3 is CASSVTSGGGDEQFF. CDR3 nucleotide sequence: TGTGCCAGCAGTGTTACTAGCGGGGGAGGGGATGAGCAGTTCTTC.